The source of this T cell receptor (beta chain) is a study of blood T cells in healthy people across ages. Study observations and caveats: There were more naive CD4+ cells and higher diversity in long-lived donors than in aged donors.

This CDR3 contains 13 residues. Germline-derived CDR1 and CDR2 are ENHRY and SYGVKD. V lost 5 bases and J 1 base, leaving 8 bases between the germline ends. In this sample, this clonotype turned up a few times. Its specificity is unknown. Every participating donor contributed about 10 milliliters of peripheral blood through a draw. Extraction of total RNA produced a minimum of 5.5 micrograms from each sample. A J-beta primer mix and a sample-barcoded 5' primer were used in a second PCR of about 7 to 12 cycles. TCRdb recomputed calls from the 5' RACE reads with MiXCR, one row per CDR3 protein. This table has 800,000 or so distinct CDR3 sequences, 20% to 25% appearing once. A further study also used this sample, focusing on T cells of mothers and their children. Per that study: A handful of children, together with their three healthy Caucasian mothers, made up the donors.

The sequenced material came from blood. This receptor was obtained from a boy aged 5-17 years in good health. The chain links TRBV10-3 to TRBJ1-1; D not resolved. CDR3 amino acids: CAISRPENTEAFF. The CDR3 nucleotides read TGTGCCATCAGTCGACCCGAGAACACTGAAGCTTTCTTT.